The source of this TCR beta chain is a study of T cell repertoires in cytomegalovirus infection. About the study: CMV infection together with matching HLA type was indicated by public TCR beta signatures.

V lost 5 bases to trimming and J lost 0 bases, with 11 bases between them. CDR1 and CDR2 (germline): SGHVS, FQNEAQ. CDR3 size: 14 residues. Study-level points and caveats: What dominated the ex vivo response were HLA-C-restricted CMV-specific TCR beta clonotypes.

Points on this clonotype: The antigen remains unidentified.

MiXCR, applied by TCRdb to the reads, yields one record per CDR3 protein. The data contain 150,000 to 200,000 distinct CDR3 sequences, approximately 19% of them singletons. This receptor was obtained from a human donor in good health (CMV status not recorded). Some clones in this sample may be carry-over from other donors' samples. The sample taken for sequencing was PBMCs. The genes are TRBV7-8 and TRBJ2-7; D unresolved. For the CDR3, the DNA is TGTGCCAGCAGCAACATCGGGCGCTCCTACGAGCAGTACTTC. Its translation is CASSNIGRSYEQYF.